The 12 T cell receptor beta chains given below trace back to one sample, sequenced in a study of cytomegalovirus exposure and HLA in healthy donors. It was with 60 Vbeta and 13 Jbeta primers that the PCR ran. Libraries were prepared by immunoSEQ multiplex PCR; TCRdb keeps only in-frame clonotypes and omits some of them. The sample lists around 97,000 clones; over 75% were seen once. The sequenced sample was PBMCs. The receptors here all came from a man between 40 and 49 years old in good health and CMV-seropositive.

The chain combines TRBV25-1 with TRBJ1-2; 7 bases map to TRBD1. Germline-derived CDR1 and CDR2 are MGHDK and SYGVNS. V lost 2 bases and J lost 8; bases outside the gene matches: 5. The CDR3 runs 13 residues. The CDR3 DNA sequence: TGTGCCAGCAGTGAAGACAGGGTTCAGGGCTACACCTTC. Amino acids: CASSEDRVQGYTF.

This chain connects TRBV6-6 to TRBJ1-2; 7 nucleotides line up with TRBD1. Trimming removed 7 bases from V and 4 bases from J; junction bases left unmatched: 12. The CDR3 extends over 15 amino acids. Germline CDR1 and CDR2: MNHNY and SVGAGI (reference sequence). The CDR3 DNA sequence: TGTGCCAGCATCCTATTGCAAGACAGGGTCTATGGCTACACCTTC. It is translated as CASILLQDRVYGYTF.

CDR3 DNA sequence: TGTGCCACCAGCAGAGGCGTGGGACAGGGAATCCACGAGCAGTACTTC. Translation gives CATSRGVGQGIHEQYF. This chain joins TRBV15 and TRBJ2-7, with 9 bases matching TRBD1. This CDR3 is 16 amino acids long. Germline CDR1 is LNHNV and CDR2 is YYDKDF (reference sequence). With 1 base clipped from V and 5 bases from J, the junction kept 9 bases outside the gene matches.

In this sample, this clone turned up a few times. The CDR3 bases are TGTGCCAGCAGTGAAGGACAGAACTATGGCTACACCTTC. Translated: CASSEGQNYGYTF. This sequence joins TRBV6-1 and TRBJ1-2, with D tentatively TRBD1 (5 bases). Trimming pared 1 base from V and 2 bases from J, leaving 5 bases between. Germline V lookup: CDR1 MNHNS, CDR2 SASEGT. The CDR3 runs 13 residues.

This clone came up once. V gene TRBV12-5 combines with J gene TRBJ2-7; 10 nucleotides match TRBD2. Per the germline V gene, CDR1 is LGHNT and CDR2 is FRNRAP. The CDR3 extends over 15 amino acids. With V trimmed by 1 base and J by 7 bases, 7 bases remained unmatched. The CDR3 sequence: CASGLGSGGANEQYF. In DNA, the CDR3 is TGTGCTAGTGGTTTGGGAAGCGGGGGGGCTAATGAGCAGTACTTC.

The genes are TRBV28 and TRBJ2-5; TRBD1 matches at 8 bases. The DNA end is a closer match to TRBJ2-7, so the J assignment may be wrong. The CDR3 contains 17 residues. CDR1 and CDR2 (germline): MDHEN, SYDVKM. CDR3: CASSSAGTGFLPYEQYF. CDR3 in DNA: TGTGCCAGCAGTTCGGCCGGGACAGGTTTTTTGCCCTACGAGCAGTACTTC.

This clone has only one observation. Here the CDR3 DNA reads TGTGCCAGCAGGGCGGTGAACACTGAAGCTTTCTTT. Translated: CASRAVNTEAFF. The chain has TRBV28 and TRBJ1-1, with D uncertain. Germline V gene sequence: CDR1 MDHEN, CDR2 SYDVKM. The length of the CDR3 is 12 residues. Trimming stripped 6 bases from V and 0 bases from J, with 5 bases between.

CDR3 loop: CAWSSGMRTGREEQYF. The CDR3 nucleotides read TGTGCCTGGAGTTCGGGGATGAGAACGGGTCGGGAAGAGCAGTACTTC. The V gene is TRBV30, the J gene TRBJ2-7; possible D gene TRBD2, 5 bases. Germline lookup yields CDR1 GTSNPN and CDR2 SVGIG (reference sequence). V was shortened by 2 bases and J by 7 bases, with 24 bases between the two germline ends. The CDR3 is made up of 16 amino acids. Combining the CDR3 with reference TRBV30 and TRBJ2-7 gives the whole variable domain SQTIHQWPATLVQPVGSPLSLECTVEGTSNPNLYWYRQAAGRGLQLLFYSVGIGQISSEVPQNLSASRPQDRQFILSSKKLLLSDSGFYLCAWSSGMRTGREEQYFGPGTRLTVT.

This sequence joins TRBV7-3 and TRBJ1-1, with TRBD1 identical over 9 bases. Germline CDR1 and CDR2: SGHTA and FQGTGA. The V segment lost 5 bases and the J segment 7 bases; nucleotides outside the gene matches: 2. This CDR3 comprises 12 residues. The CDR3 is CASSKTGGEAFF. CDR3 DNA: TGTGCCAGCAGCAAGACAGGGGGTGAAGCTTTCTTT.

In this sample, this clone turned up a few times. The chain couples TRBV27 to TRBJ2-7; 8 bases agree with TRBD2. V was pared by 3 bases and J by 5 bases, with 6 bases of the junction left unmatched. The CDR3 sequence is 14 residues long. Germline V gene data show CDR1 as MNHEY and CDR2 as SMNVEV (reference sequence). CDR3 residues: CASSLTSGGHEQYF. The CDR3, as DNA: TGTGCCAGCAGTTTGACGTCGGGGGGGCACGAGCAGTACTTC.

This clone is a singleton in its sample. The V and J genes are TRBV27 and TRBJ1-5; no definite D call. The CDR3 spans 14 residues. Trimming removed 7 bases from V and 9 bases from J, with 19 bases in between. Germline assignment: CDR1 MNHEY and CDR2 SMNVEV (reference sequence). CDR3 sequence: CASKGDPRDRPQHF. The CDR3 DNA reads as TGTGCCAGCAAGGGAGACCCCCGCGATCGGCCCCAGCATTTT.

The V call is TRBV18, the J call TRBJ1-1; TRBD1 agrees at 9 bases. Looked up from germline, CDR1 is KGHSH and CDR2 is LQKENI. V lost 2 bases, J lost 0 bases, and 10 bases stayed unmatched. The CDR3 is 18 amino acids. CDR3 nucleotides: TGTGCCAGCTCACCATTCTTAGGGACAGGGAGAATGAACACTGAAGCTTTCTTT. This gives the protein CASSPFLGTGRMNTEAFF.